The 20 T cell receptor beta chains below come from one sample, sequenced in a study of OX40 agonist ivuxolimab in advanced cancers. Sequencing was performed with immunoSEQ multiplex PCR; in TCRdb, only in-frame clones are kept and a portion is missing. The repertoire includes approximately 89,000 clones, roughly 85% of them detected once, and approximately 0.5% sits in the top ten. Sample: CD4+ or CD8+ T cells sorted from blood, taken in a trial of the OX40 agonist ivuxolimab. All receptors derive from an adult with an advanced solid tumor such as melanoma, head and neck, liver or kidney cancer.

The CDR3 sequence: CASSLGSYEQYF. The CDR3 DNA is TGTGCCAGCAGCTTGGGGTCCTACGAGCAGTACTTC. The chain joins TRBV7-9 to TRBJ2-7; D gene unclear. This CDR3 region has 12 residues. V lost 3 bases and J lost 1, with 4 bases in between. Germline-derived CDR1 and CDR2 are SEHNR and FQNEAQ (reference sequence). The full variable domain, its missing parts supplied by reference TRBV7-9 and TRBJ2-7, is DTGVSQNPRHKITKRGQNVTFRCDPISEHNRLYWYRQTLGQGPEFLTYFQNEAQLEKSRLLSDRFSAERPKGSFSTLEIQRTEQGDSAMYLCASSLGSYEQYFGPGTRLTVT.

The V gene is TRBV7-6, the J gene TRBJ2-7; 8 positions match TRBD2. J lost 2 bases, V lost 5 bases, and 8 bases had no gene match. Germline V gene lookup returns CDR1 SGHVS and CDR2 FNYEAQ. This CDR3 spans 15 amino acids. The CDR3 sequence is CASSRGLDPTYEQYF. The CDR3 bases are TGTGCCAGCAGCCGGGGACTAGATCCAACCTACGAGCAGTACTTC.

CDR3 protein: CASTSGQGQYF. CDR3 coding DNA: TGCGCCAGCACCTCTGGACAGGGGCAGTACTTC. The chain joins TRBV10-1 to TRBJ2-7; 8 positions match TRBD1. The CDR3 loop spans 11 amino acids. Germline V gene sequence: CDR1 WNHNN, CDR2 SYGVQD (reference sequence). Losses at the gene ends were 7 bases for V and 9 bases for J; bases not matched to a gene: 5.

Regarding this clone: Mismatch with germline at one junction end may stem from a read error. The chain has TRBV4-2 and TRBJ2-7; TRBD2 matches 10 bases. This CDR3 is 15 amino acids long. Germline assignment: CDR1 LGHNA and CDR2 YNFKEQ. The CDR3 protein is CASSLHSSGGGDQFF. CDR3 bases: TGTGCCAGCAGCTTGCACTCTAGCGGGGGCGGTGACCAGTTCTTT.

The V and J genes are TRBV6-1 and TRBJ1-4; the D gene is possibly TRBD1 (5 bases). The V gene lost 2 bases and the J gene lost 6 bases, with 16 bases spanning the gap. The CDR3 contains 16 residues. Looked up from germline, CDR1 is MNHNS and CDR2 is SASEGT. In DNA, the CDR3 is TGTGCCAGCAGTGAATACGTTCCCAGGGAGGATGAAAAACTGTTTTTT. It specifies CASSEYVPREDEKLFF.

The CDR3 loop is CASKGGEGNEQFF. The CDR3 nucleotides are TGCGCCAGCAAAGGGGGGGAAGGGAATGAGCAGTTCTTC. The rearrangement uses TRBV5-1 and TRBJ2-1, with D perhaps TRBD2 (7 bases). The germline gives CDR1 SGHRS, CDR2 YFSETQ. CDR3 length equals 13 residues. Trimming left V 6 bases short and J 7 bases short, with 14 bases between.

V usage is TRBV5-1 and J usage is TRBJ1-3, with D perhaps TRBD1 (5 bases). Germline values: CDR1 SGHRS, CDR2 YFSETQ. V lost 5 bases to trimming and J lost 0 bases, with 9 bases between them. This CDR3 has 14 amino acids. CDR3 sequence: CASSADSSGNTIYF. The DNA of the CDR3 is TGCGCCAGCAGTGCAGACAGCTCTGGAAACACCATATATTTT.

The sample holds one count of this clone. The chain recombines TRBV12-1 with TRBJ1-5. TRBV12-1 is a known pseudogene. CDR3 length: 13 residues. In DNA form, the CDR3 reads TGTGCCAGCAGCTTCGGAGCGTTAGAGCCCCAGCATTTT. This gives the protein CASSFGALEPQHF.

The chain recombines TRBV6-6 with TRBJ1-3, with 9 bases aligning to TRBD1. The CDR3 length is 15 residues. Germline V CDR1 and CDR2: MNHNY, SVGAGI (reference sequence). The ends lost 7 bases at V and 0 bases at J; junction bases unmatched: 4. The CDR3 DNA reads TGTGCCAGCACCCCGGGACAGGGCTCTGGAAACACCATATATTTT. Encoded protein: CASTPGQGSGNTIYF.

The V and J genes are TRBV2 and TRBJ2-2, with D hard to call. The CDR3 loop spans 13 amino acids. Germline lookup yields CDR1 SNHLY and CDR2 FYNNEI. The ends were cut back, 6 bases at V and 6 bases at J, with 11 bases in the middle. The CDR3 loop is CASRLGGSGELFF. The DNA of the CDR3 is TGTGCCAGCAGGCTGGGTGGTTCCGGGGAGCTGTTTTTT.

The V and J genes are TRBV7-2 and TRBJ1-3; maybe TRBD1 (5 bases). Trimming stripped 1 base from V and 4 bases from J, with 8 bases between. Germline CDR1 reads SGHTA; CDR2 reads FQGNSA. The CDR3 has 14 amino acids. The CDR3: CASSLDSGGNTIYF. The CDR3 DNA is TGTGCCAGCAGCTTAGATTCAGGGGGAAACACCATATATTTT. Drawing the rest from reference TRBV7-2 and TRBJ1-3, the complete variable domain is GAGVSQSPSNKVTEKGKDVELRCDPISGHTALYWYRQSLGQGLEFLIYFQGNSAPDKSGLPSDRFSAERTGGSVSTLTIQRTQQEDSAVYLCASSLDSGGNTIYFGEGSWLTVV.

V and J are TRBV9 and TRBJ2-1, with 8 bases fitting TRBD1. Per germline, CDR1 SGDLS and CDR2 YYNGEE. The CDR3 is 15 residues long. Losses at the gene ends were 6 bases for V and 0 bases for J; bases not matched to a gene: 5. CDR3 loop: CASTRTGSSYNEQFF. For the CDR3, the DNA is TGTGCCAGCACCCGGACAGGGTCCTCCTACAATGAGCAGTTCTTC.

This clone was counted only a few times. CDR3 sequence (DNA): TGTGCCAGCAGCCCCGGATGGGGGGGCCTTAACAATGAGCAGTTCTTC. This encodes CASSPGWGGLNNEQFF. The chain employs TRBV5-6 and TRBJ2-1, with a weak D call TRBD2 (7 bases). Germline V lookup: CDR1 SGHDT, CDR2 YYEEEE. The CDR3 length is 16 residues. Trimming took off 4 bases at V and 5 bases at J, with 19 bases between the two ends.

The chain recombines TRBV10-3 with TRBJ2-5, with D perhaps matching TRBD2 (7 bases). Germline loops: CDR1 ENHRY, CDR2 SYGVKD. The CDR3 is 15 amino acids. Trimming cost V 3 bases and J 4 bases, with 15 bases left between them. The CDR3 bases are TGTGCCATCAGTGATAACGCGGGGGCATCAGAGACCCAGTACTTC. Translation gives CAISDNAGASETQYF.

CDR3 residues: CASSPWDNSPLHF. CDR3 sequence (DNA): TGTGCCAGCTCGCCGTGGGATAATTCACCCCTCCACTTT. V and J are TRBV18 and TRBJ1-6; D call uncertain. V was shortened by 6 bases and J by 5 bases, with 8 bases between the two germline ends. Germline V gives CDR1 KGHSH, CDR2 LQKENI. The CDR3 loop spans 13 amino acids.

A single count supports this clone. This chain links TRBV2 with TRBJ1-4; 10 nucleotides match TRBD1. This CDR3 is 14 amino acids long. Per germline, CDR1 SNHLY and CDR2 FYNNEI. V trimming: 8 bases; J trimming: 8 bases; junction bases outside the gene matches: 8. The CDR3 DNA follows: TGTGCCAGCCCGGCGGGACAGGGGATGGAAAAACTGTTTTTT. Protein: CASPAGQGMEKLFF.

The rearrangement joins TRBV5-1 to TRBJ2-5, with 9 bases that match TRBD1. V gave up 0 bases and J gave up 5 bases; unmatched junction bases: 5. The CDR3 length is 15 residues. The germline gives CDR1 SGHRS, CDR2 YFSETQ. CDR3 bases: TGCGCCAGCAGCTTGGCCGGGACAGGGCGGGAGACCCAGTACTTC. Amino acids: CASSLAGTGRETQYF.

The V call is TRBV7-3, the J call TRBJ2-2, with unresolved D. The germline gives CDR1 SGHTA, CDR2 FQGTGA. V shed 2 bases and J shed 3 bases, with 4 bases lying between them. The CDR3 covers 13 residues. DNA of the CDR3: TGTGCCAGCAGCTTAGTCCACACCGGGGAGCTGTTTTTT. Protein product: CASSLVHTGELFF.

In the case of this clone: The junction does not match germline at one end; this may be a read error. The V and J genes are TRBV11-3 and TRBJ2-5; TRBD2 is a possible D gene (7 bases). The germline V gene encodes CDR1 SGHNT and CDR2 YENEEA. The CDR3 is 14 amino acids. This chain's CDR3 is CASSSGGGVEVLNF. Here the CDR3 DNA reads TGTGCCAGCAGCTCAGGAGGGGGGGTGGAGGTCCTGAACTTC.

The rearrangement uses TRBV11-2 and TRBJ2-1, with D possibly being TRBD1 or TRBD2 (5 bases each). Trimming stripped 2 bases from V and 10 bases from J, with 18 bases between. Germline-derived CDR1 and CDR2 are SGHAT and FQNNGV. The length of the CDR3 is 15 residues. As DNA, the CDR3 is TGTGCCAGCAGCTTATCCCGGGGCGTAGTGGACGAGCAGTTCTTC. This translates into CASSLSRGVVDEQFF.